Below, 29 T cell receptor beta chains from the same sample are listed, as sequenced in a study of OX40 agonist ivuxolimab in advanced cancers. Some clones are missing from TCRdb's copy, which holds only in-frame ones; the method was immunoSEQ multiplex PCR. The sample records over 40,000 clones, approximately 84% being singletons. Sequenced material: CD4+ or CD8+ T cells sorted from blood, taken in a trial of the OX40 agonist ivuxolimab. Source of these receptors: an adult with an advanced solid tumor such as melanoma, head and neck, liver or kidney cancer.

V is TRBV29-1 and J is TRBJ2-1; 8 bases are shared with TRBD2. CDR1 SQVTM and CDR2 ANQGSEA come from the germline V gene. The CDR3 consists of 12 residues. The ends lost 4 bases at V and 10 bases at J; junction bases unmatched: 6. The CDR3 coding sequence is TGCAGCGTTGGGACTAGCCGAACCGAGCAGTTCTTC. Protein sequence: CSVGTSRTEQFF.

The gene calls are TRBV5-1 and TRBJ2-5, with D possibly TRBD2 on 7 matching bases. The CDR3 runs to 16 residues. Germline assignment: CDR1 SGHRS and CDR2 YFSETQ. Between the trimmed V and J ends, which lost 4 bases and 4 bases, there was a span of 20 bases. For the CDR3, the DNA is TGCGCCAGCAGCCTGGGGGGGCTAGGAGGGTCAGAGACCCAGTACTTC. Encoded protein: CASSLGGLGGSETQYF.

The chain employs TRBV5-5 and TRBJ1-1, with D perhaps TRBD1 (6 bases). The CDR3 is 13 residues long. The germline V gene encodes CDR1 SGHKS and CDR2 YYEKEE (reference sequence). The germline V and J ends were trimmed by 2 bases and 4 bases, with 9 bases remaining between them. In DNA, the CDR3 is TGTGCCAGCAGCTTCCCACAGGGCACTGAAGCTTTCTTT. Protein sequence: CASSFPQGTEAFF.

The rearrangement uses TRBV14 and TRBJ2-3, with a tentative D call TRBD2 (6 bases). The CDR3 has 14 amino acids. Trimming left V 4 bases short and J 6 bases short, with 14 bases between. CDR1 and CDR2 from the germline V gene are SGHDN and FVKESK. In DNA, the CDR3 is TGTGCCAGCAGCCGAGGCGGGGAATCGGATACGCAGTATTTT. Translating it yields CASSRGGESDTQYF.

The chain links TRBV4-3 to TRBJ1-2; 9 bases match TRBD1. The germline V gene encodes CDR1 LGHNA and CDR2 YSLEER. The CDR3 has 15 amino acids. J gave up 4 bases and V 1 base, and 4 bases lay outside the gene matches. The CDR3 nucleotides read TGCGCCAGCAGCCAAGGGACAGGGGAGGGCTATGGCTACACCTTC. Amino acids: CASSQGTGEGYGYTF.

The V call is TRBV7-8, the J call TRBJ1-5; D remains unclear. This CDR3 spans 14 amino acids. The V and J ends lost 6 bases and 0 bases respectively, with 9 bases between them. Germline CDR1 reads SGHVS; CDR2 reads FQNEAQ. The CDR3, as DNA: TGTGCCAGCAGGCCGGGAGATAGCAATCAGCCCCAGCATTTT. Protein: CASRPGDSNQPQHF.

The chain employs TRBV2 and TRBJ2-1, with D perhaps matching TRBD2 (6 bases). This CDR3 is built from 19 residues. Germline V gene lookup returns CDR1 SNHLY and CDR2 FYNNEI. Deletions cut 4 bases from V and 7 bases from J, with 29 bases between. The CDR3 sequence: CASSGVVRKREDFWNEQFF. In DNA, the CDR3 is TGTGCCAGCAGTGGGGTGGTGAGAAAGAGGGAGGACTTTTGGAATGAGCAGTTCTTC.

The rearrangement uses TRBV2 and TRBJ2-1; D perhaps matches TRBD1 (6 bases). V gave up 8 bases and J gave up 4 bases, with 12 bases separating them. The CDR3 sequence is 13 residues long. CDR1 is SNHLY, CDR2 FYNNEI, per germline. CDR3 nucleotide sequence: TGTGCCAGCGGGACATTGGGGTACAATGAGCAGTTCTTC. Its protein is CASGTLGYNEQFF. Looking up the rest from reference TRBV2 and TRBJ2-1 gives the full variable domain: EPEVTQTPSHQVTQMGQEVILRCVPISNHLYFYWYRQILGQKVEFLVSFYNNEISEKSEIFDDQFSVERPDGSNFTLKIRSTKLEDSAMYFCASGTLGYNEQFFGPGTRLTVL.

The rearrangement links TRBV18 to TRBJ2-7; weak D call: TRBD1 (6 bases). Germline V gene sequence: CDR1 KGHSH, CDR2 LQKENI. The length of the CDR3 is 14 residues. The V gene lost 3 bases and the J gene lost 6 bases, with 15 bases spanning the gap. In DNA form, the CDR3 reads TGTGCCAGCTCACCGTCGGACAGAAGGGTCGAGCAGTACTTC. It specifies CASSPSDRRVEQYF.

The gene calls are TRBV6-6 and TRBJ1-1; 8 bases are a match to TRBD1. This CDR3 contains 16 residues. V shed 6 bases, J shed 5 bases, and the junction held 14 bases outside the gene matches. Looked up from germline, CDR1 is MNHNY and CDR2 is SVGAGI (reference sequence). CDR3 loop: CASSPGTGIFRTEAFF. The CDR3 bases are TGTGCCAGCAGCCCCGGGACAGGTATCTTTAGGACTGAAGCTTTCTTT.

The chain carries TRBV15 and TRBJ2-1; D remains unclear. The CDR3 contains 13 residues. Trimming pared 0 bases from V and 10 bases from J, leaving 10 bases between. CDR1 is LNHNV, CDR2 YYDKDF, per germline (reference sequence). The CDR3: CATSRDGEREQFF. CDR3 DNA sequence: TGTGCCACCAGCAGAGATGGAGAACGGGAGCAGTTCTTC.

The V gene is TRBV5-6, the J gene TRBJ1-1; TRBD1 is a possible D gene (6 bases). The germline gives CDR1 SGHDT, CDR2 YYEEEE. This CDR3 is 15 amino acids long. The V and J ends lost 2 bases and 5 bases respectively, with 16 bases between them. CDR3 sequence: CASSLRSRGETEAFF. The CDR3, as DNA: TGTGCCAGCAGCTTACGGTCCAGGGGCGAGACTGAAGCTTTCTTT.

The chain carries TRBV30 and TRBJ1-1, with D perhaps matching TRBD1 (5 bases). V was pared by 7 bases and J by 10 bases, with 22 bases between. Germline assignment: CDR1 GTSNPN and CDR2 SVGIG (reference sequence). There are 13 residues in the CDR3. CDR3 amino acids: CASHSSQRGAAFF. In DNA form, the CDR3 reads TGTGCCTCCCATTCGTCCCAAAGAGGGGCAGCTTTCTTT.

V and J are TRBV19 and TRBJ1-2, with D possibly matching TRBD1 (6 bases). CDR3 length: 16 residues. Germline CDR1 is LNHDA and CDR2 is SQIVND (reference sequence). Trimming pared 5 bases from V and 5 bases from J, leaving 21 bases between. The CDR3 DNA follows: TGTGCCAGTAGTTCCCGATCCCGACAGGCCGGGTATGGCTACACCTTC. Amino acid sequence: CASSSRSRQAGYGYTF.

CDR3 bases: TGTGCCAGCAGTGAACTCCGGGACAGAGACTATGGCTACACCTTC. Amino acids: CASSELRDRDYGYTF. The chain uses TRBV6-1 and TRBJ1-2; 7 bases fit TRBD1. V lost 2 bases and J lost 3; bases outside the gene matches: 6. Germline assignment: CDR1 MNHNS and CDR2 SASEGT. There are 15 residues in the CDR3.

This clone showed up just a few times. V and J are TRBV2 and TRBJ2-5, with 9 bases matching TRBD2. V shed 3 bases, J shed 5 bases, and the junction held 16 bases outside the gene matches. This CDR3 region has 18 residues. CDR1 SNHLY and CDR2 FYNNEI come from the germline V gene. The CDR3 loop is CASSDVYLAGTPRETQYF. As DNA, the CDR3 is TGTGCCAGCAGTGACGTGTATCTAGCGGGAACTCCGAGGGAGACCCAGTACTTC.

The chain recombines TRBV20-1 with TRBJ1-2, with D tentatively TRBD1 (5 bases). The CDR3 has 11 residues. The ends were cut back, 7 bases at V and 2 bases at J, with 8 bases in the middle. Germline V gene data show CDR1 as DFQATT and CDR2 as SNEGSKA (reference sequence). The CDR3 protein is CSGDRNYGYTF. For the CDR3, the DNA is TGCAGTGGGGACCGAAACTATGGCTACACCTTC.

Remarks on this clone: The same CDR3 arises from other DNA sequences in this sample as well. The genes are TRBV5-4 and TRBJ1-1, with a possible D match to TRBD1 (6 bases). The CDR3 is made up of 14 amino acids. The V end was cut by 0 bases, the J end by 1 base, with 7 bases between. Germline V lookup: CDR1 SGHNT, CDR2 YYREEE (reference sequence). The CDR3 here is CASSLGQANTEAFF. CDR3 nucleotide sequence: TGTGCCAGCAGCTTGGGACAGGCGAACACTGAAGCTTTCTTT.

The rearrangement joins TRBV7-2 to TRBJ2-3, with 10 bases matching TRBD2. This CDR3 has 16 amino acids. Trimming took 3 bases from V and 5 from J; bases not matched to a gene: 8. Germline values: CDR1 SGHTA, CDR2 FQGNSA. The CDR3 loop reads CASSFKSGGALDTQYF. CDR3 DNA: TGTGCCAGCAGCTTCAAAAGCGGGGGGGCTTTAGATACGCAGTATTTT.

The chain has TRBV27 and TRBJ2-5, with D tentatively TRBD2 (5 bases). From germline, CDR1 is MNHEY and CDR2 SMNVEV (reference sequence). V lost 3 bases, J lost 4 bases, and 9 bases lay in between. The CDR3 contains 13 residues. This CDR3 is CASSLTKLETQYF. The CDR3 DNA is TGTGCCAGCAGTTTGACTAAGCTAGAGACCCAGTACTTC.

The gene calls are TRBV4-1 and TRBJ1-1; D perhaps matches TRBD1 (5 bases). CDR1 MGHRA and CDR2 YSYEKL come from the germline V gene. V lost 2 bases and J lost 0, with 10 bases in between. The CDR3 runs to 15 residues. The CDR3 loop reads CASSQYGAMNTEAFF. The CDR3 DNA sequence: TGCGCCAGCAGCCAATACGGGGCGATGAACACTGAAGCTTTCTTT.

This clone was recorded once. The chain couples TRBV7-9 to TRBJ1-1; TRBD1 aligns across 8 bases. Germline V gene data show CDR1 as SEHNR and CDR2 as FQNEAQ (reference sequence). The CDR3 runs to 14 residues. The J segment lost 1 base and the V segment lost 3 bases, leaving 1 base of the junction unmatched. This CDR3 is CASSFGQGNTEAFF. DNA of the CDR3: TGTGCCAGCAGCTTCGGACAGGGGAACACTGAAGCTTTCTTT.

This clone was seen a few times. The chain's CDR3 is CSGRHGGRATEAFF. In DNA form, the CDR3 reads TGCAGCGGACGCCACGGGGGGCGAGCCACTGAAGCTTTCTTT. The chain recombines TRBV29-1 with TRBJ1-1; D might be TRBD1 (6 bases). V shed 7 bases and J shed 4 bases, with 19 bases lying between them. CDR3 length: 14 amino acids. Germline assignment: CDR1 SQVTM and CDR2 ANQGSEA.

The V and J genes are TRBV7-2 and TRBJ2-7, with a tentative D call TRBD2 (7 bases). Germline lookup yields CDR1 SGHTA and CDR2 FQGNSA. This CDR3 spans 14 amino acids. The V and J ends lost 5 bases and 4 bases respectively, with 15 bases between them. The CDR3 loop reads CASSHEGGPYEQYF. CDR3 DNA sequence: TGTGCCAGCAGCCACGAGGGGGGGCCTTACGAGCAGTACTTC.

The CDR3 sequence: CSAQPDFNEQFF. The CDR3 DNA sequence: TGCAGCGCCCAGCCGGATTTCAATGAGCAGTTCTTC. The J gene is TRBJ2-1, the V gene TRBV29-1, with unresolved D. Germline V gives CDR1 SQVTM, CDR2 ANQGSEA. The V and J ends lost 7 bases and 6 bases respectively, with 13 bases between them. The CDR3 is made up of 12 amino acids.

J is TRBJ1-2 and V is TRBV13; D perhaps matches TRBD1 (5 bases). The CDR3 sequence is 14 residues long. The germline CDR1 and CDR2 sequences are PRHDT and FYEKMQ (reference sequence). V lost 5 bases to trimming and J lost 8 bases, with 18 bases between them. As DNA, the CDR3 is TGTGCCAGCAGCCACTGGGGAGGGGCGCCCGGCTACACCTTC. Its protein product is CASSHWGGAPGYTF.

For the CDR3, the DNA is TGCGCCAGCAGCCCCGGACTAGCGGCCTCAGATACGCAGTATTTT. Encoded protein: CASSPGLAASDTQYF. V usage is TRBV5-1 and J usage is TRBJ2-3; 10 bases agree with TRBD2. Germline V gene data show CDR1 as SGHRS and CDR2 as YFSETQ. The CDR3 consists of 15 residues. J lost 4 bases, V lost 4 bases, and 6 bases had no gene match.

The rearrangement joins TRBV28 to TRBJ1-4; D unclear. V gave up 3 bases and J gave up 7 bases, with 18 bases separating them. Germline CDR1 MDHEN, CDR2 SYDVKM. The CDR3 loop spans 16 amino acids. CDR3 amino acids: CASSFVTGVWGEKLFF. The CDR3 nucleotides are TGTGCCAGCAGTTTTGTTACTGGGGTTTGGGGTGAAAAACTGTTTTTT.

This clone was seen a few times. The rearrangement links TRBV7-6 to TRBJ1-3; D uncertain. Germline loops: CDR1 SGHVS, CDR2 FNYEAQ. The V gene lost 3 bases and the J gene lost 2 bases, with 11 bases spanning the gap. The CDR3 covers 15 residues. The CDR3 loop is CASSFGPYAGNTIYF. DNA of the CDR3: TGTGCCAGCAGCTTTGGTCCCTACGCTGGAAACACCATATATTTT.